The next 19 T cell receptor beta chains were all read from a single sample in a study of blood T cell repertoires in COVID-19. Libraries were prepared by immunoSEQ multiplex PCR; TCRdb keeps only in-frame clonotypes and omits some of them. Of over 130,000 clones in the sample, 84% were seen once. The specimen sequenced was PBMCs or T cells enriched from blood (not recorded which). The receptors shown here come from a woman aged 50 to 60 with acute COVID-19.

The rearrangement links TRBV7-6 to TRBJ2-7, with TRBD2 matching 8 bases. Germline CDR1 reads SGHVS; CDR2 reads FNYEAQ. V lost 1 base and J lost 6; bases outside the gene matches: 11. This CDR3 is built from 16 residues. The CDR3 is CASSLVGTGGHVEQYF. DNA for the CDR3: TGTGCCAGCAGCTTAGTCGGAACGGGAGGGCACGTCGAGCAGTACTTC.

The chain uses TRBV19 and TRBJ1-6; TRBD1 aligns across 7 bases. The V gene end was trimmed by 5 bases and the J gene end by 8 bases; junction bases not matched to a gene: 6. In germline, CDR1 is LNHDA, CDR2 SQIVND (reference sequence). This CDR3 contains 14 residues. Here the CDR3 DNA reads TGTGCCAGTAGTTCCCGGACAGGTGATTCACCCCTCCACTTT. Translating gives CASSSRTGDSPLHF.

The chain recombines TRBV27 with TRBJ2-1; D not certain. CDR1 is MNHEY, CDR2 SMNVEV, per germline (reference sequence). V lost 5 bases to trimming and J lost 1 base, with 9 bases between them. The CDR3 consists of 14 residues. The CDR3 DNA sequence: TGTGCCAGCAGTACCAGATGGTCCTACAATGAGCAGTTCTTC. Protein product: CASSTRWSYNEQFF.

This chain links TRBV4-1 with TRBJ2-1, with D maybe TRBD2 (5 bases). The CDR3 runs 14 residues. The germline V gene encodes CDR1 MGHRA and CDR2 YSYEKL. V dropped 1 base and J dropped 7 bases, with 11 bases sitting between them. The CDR3 spells CASSQGSVANEQFF. The CDR3 DNA reads as TGCGCCAGCAGCCAAGGGAGCGTAGCGAATGAGCAGTTCTTC.

J is TRBJ2-7 and V is TRBV5-1; TRBD1 is a possible D gene (6 bases). V lost 4 bases and J 2 bases, leaving 16 bases between the germline ends. This CDR3 contains 15 residues. Germline V gene lookup returns CDR1 SGHRS and CDR2 YFSETQ. The CDR3 coding sequence is TGCGCCAGCAGCGTTGACAGGCATAGCACCTACGAGCAGTACTTC. Translated: CASSVDRHSTYEQYF.

V is TRBV2 and J is TRBJ1-2; 9 bases line up with TRBD1. The CDR3 has 14 amino acids. Germline CDR1 reads SNHLY; CDR2 reads FYNNEI. V was pared by 1 base and J by 5 bases, with 2 bases of the junction left unmatched. The CDR3 DNA reads TGTGCCAGCAGTGAAGGGACAGGGGTTTATGGCTACACCTTC. This sequence encodes CASSEGTGVYGYTF.

This clone appeared once. The chain employs TRBV11-2 and TRBJ2-7; a weak D match, TRBD2 (6 bases). V was pared by 3 bases and J by 2 bases, with 14 bases between. The CDR3 totals 15 residues. Looked up from germline, CDR1 is SGHAT and CDR2 is FQNNGV. CDR3 in amino acids: CASSLTGTFPYEQYF. Here the CDR3 DNA reads TGTGCCAGCAGCTTGACCGGGACTTTCCCCTACGAGCAGTACTTC.

The chain is built from TRBV11-3 and TRBJ1-1, with TRBD1 as a possible D gene (5 bases). The CDR3 extends over 13 amino acids. The germline V gene encodes CDR1 SGHNT and CDR2 YENEEA. V was shortened by 10 bases and J by 4 bases, with 16 bases between the two germline ends. CDR3 DNA sequence: TGTGCCACCGAACTACTCGGGGGCACTGAAGCTTTCTTT. Amino acids: CATELLGGTEAFF.

This rearrangement joins TRBV6-6 to TRBJ1-2, with 8 bases that match TRBD1. Germline V gene lookup returns CDR1 MNHNY and CDR2 SVGAGI (reference sequence). CDR3 length: 14 amino acids. The ends lost 0 bases at V and 8 bases at J; junction bases unmatched: 5. The CDR3 sequence: CASSYSTGAEGYTF. CDR3 DNA sequence: TGTGCCAGCAGTTACTCGACAGGGGCGGAAGGCTACACCTTC.

This clone is a singleton in its sample. The rearrangement links TRBV7-2 to TRBJ2-5; D perhaps matches TRBD2 (5 bases). CDR3 length: 13 amino acids. V was trimmed by 5 bases and J by 5 bases, leaving 12 bases between them. The germline V gene has CDR1 SGHTA and CDR2 FQGNSA. The CDR3 loop is CASSGGAIETQYF. For the CDR3, the DNA is TGTGCCAGCAGCGGAGGAGCCATCGAGACCCAGTACTTC.

The gene calls are TRBV10-1 and TRBJ2-1, with 8 bases that match TRBD2. Germline CDR1 WNHNN, CDR2 SYGVQD (reference sequence). V dropped 4 bases and J dropped 9; count of bases not matched to a gene: 11. This CDR3 has 15 amino acids. CDR3 in DNA: TGCGCCAGCAGTGGAAGCGGGAGTTGGGTCGGTGAGCAGTTCTTC. It translates to CASSGSGSWVGEQFF.

The chain links TRBV7-9 to TRBJ2-7; no definite D call. CDR1 SEHNR and CDR2 FQNEAQ come from the germline V gene (reference sequence). V was shortened by 5 bases and J by 3 bases, with 8 bases between the two germline ends. CDR3 length: 12 residues. The DNA for the CDR3 is TGTGCCAGCAGCCCCGACAACTACGAGCAGTACTTC. This codes for CASSPDNYEQYF.

The J gene is TRBJ1-1, the V gene TRBV7-2, with unresolved D. V was shortened by 4 bases and J by 0 bases, with 9 bases between the two germline ends. The CDR3 runs to 14 residues. Germline V lookup: CDR1 SGHTA, CDR2 FQGNSA. CDR3 region: CASSSRRMNTEAFF. DNA of the CDR3: TGTGCCAGCAGCTCAAGGAGGATGAACACTGAAGCTTTCTTT.

V usage is TRBV18 and J usage is TRBJ2-6; TRBD1 agrees at 12 bases. This CDR3 spans 16 amino acids. J gave up 2 bases and V 8 bases, and 4 bases lay outside the gene matches. The V gene's germline CDR1 is KGHSH and CDR2 LQKENI. The CDR3 DNA sequence: TGTGCCAGCACGGGACAGGGGGCGACTGGGGCCAACGTCCTGACTTTC. Its translation is CASTGQGATGANVLTF.

This chain joins TRBV19 and TRBJ1-5; D may be TRBD1 (6 bases). Per germline, CDR1 LNHDA and CDR2 SQIVND (reference sequence). CDR3 length equals 16 residues. V was trimmed by 5 bases and J by 4 bases, leaving 18 bases between them. The CDR3 bases are TGTGCCAGTAGTCCCAGGGATTTGGACAGAAATCAGCCCCAGCATTTT. Its translation: CASSPRDLDRNQPQHF.

This chain joins TRBV19 and TRBJ2-4; perhaps TRBD2 as D (6 bases). CDR1 is LNHDA and CDR2 is SQIVND in the germline V gene (reference sequence). The CDR3 runs to 16 residues. V was shortened by 5 bases and J by 0 bases, with 14 bases between the two germline ends. CDR3 amino acids: CASSGGVDRAKNIQYF. CDR3 in DNA: TGTGCCAGTAGTGGAGGGGTAGACCGAGCCAAAAACATTCAGTACTTC.

The V gene is TRBV4-2, the J gene TRBJ2-3, with 8 bases fitting TRBD2. The germline gives CDR1 LGHNA, CDR2 YNFKEQ. V gave up 4 bases and J gave up 4 bases; unmatched junction bases: 4. This CDR3 region has 14 residues. CDR3 region: CASSPGRGPDTQYF. The CDR3 DNA follows: TGTGCCAGCAGCCCCGGGAGGGGCCCAGATACGCAGTATTTT.

J is TRBJ2-1 and V is TRBV27; 13 positions match TRBD2. This CDR3 has 21 residues. The junction had 24 bases not matched to a gene; V was cut back by 5 bases and J by 8 bases. Per the germline V gene, CDR1 is MNHEY and CDR2 is SMNVEV (reference sequence). The CDR3 DNA reads as TGTGCCAGCAGTAAACTAGGACTAGCGGGAGTTGGGGGGAGGGAGCAAGATGAGCAGTTCTTC. Its protein is CASSKLGLAGVGGREQDEQFF.

This sequence joins TRBV9 and TRBJ2-3; possible D gene TRBD1, 5 bases. The V gene's germline CDR1 is SGDLS and CDR2 YYNGEE. CDR3 length: 14 amino acids. The V end lost 5 bases, the J end lost 6 bases, and 16 bases lay between the germline ends. The DNA for the CDR3 is TGTGCCAGCAGACCAGCAGGGAAAGAGGATACGCAGTATTTT. Translating it yields CASRPAGKEDTQYF.